A selection of T cell receptor beta chains follows, all from one sample in a study of blood T cell repertoires in COVID-19. Measured with immunoSEQ multiplex PCR; TCRdb has only the in-frame clones, and not every one. The sample includes roughly 150,000 clones, roughly 84% seen only once; the top ten take roughly 8.6%. Sequencing input: PBMCs or T cells enriched from blood (not recorded which). The receptors originated from a woman aged 45-65 years who had recovered from COVID-19. The CDR3 runs from the conserved cysteine through the conserved F or W. The D gene is left open where the match is weak. Size values are once, few and many counts, or a class for expanded clones, and some rows have none.

CDR3aa: CATIKTGGNIQYF; CDR3nt: TGCGCCACCATCAAGACAGGGGGTAACATTCAGTACTTC; v_gene: TRBV5-1; j_gene: TRBJ2-4; d_gene: TRBD1; abundance: NA
CDR3aa: CAPSQGRGGHTQYF; CDR3nt: TGTGCCCCCAGCCAAGGGCGGGGGGGGCACACCCAGTACTTC; v_gene: TRBV3-1/TRBV3-2; j_gene: TRBJ2-5; d_gene: TRBD2; abundance: NA
CDR3aa: CASSEQGGYGYTF; CDR3nt: TGTGCCAGCAGCGAACAGGGTGGCTACGGCTACACCTTC; v_gene: TRBV7-3; j_gene: TRBJ1-2; d_gene: NA; abundance: NA
CDR3aa: CASRTRGSANSPLHF; CDR3nt: TGTGCCAGCAGAACCCGGGGAAGTGCGAATTCACCCCTCCACTTT; v_gene: TRBV6-5; j_gene: TRBJ1-6; d_gene: NA; abundance: NA
CDR3aa: CASSLEGQGYGYTF; CDR3nt: TGCGCCAGCAGCTTGGAAGGACAGGGATATGGCTACACCTTC; v_gene: TRBV5-1; j_gene: TRBJ1-2; d_gene: TRBD1; abundance: NA
CDR3aa: CATSRGLSSGGYEQYF; CDR3nt: TGTGCCACCAGCAGAGGTCTGTCTAGCGGGGGCTACGAGCAGTACTTC; v_gene: TRBV15; j_gene: TRBJ2-7; d_gene: TRBD2; abundance: NA
CDR3aa: CASSLRNEQFF; CDR3nt: TGTGCCAGCAGTTTACGCAATGAGCAGTTCTTC; v_gene: TRBV28; j_gene: TRBJ2-1; d_gene: NA; abundance: NA
CDR3aa: CASSVASGSRTDTQYF; CDR3nt: TGTGCCAGCAGTGTAGCTAGCGGGAGTAGGACAGATACGCAGTATTTT; v_gene: TRBV2; j_gene: TRBJ2-3; d_gene: TRBD2; abundance: NA
CDR3aa: CASSQGGRQPQHF; CDR3nt: TGTGCCAGCAGCCAAGGCGGTCGGCAGCCCCAGCATTTT; v_gene: TRBV3-1/TRBV3-2; j_gene: TRBJ1-5; d_gene: NA; abundance: NA
CDR3aa: CASSLRTGGENEKLFF; CDR3nt: TGTGCCAGCAGCCTCAGGACAGGGGGCGAAAATGAAAAACTGTTTTTT; v_gene: TRBV3-1/TRBV3-2; j_gene: TRBJ1-4; d_gene: TRBD1; abundance: NA
CDR3aa: CASRRQAQNTEAFF; CDR3nt: TGTGCCAGCAGACGACAGGCCCAAAACACTGAAGCTTTCTTT; v_gene: TRBV6-5; j_gene: TRBJ1-1; d_gene: NA; abundance: NA
CDR3aa: CASSLVTAQSEQFF; CDR3nt: TGCGCCAGCAGCTTGGTGACAGCACAGAGTGAGCAGTTCTTC; v_gene: TRBV5-1; j_gene: TRBJ2-1; d_gene: NA; abundance: once
CDR3aa: CASSWEGGGTDTQYF; CDR3nt: TGTGCCAGCAGCTGGGAGGGAGGAGGCACAGATACGCAGTATTTT; v_gene: TRBV9; j_gene: TRBJ2-3; d_gene: TRBD2; abundance: NA
CDR3aa: CAISDRDSSLGRLFF; CDR3nt: TGTGCCATCAGTGACCGGGACTCTAGTTTGGGTCGGCTGTTTTTT; v_gene: TRBV10-3; j_gene: TRBJ2-2; d_gene: NA; abundance: NA
CDR3aa: CASSIGTGQTFF; CDR3nt: TGTGCCAGTAGTATTGGGACAGGCCAAACTTTCTTT; v_gene: TRBV19; j_gene: TRBJ1-1; d_gene: TRBD1; abundance: NA
CDR3aa: CASSLAVQGANEQFF; CDR3nt: TGTGCCAGCAGCTTAGCGGTCCAGGGGGCGAATGAGCAGTTCTTC; v_gene: TRBV7-2; j_gene: TRBJ2-1; d_gene: TRBD1; abundance: once
CDR3aa: CASTPGQGSSGELFF; CDR3nt: TGTGCCAGCACCCCGGGACAGGGGTCCAGCGGGGAGCTGTTTTTT; v_gene: TRBV6-5; j_gene: TRBJ2-2; d_gene: TRBD1; abundance: NA
CDR3aa: CASSPPSSGNTIYF; CDR3nt: TGCGCCAGCAGCCCCCCCTCCTCTGGAAACACCATATATTTT; v_gene: TRBV5-1; j_gene: TRBJ1-3; d_gene: NA; abundance: NA
CDR3aa: CASSLEQGFYEQYF; CDR3nt: TGCGCCAGCAGCTTGGAACAGGGGTTCTACGAGCAGTACTTC; v_gene: TRBV5-1; j_gene: TRBJ2-7; d_gene: TRBD1; abundance: NA
CDR3aa: CASSYNSYSNQPQHF; CDR3nt: TGTGCCAGCAGTTACAACAGCTATAGCAATCAGCCCCAGCATTTT; v_gene: TRBV6-2/TRBV6-3; j_gene: TRBJ1-5; d_gene: NA; abundance: NA
CDR3aa: CASSRDYKNIQYF; CDR3nt: TGTGCCAGCAGCCGGGACTATAAAAACATTCAGTACTTC; v_gene: TRBV2; j_gene: TRBJ2-4; d_gene: TRBD2; abundance: NA
CDR3aa: CASSTRILPGEQETQYF; CDR3nt: TGTGCCAGCAGCACCCGTATCCTTCCGGGAGAGCAAGAGACCCAGTACTTC; v_gene: TRBV21-1; j_gene: TRBJ2-5; d_gene: NA; abundance: NA
CDR3aa: CASFRDTPGELFF; CDR3nt: TGTGCCAGCTTCCGGGACACACCCGGGGAGCTGTTTTTT; v_gene: TRBV18; j_gene: TRBJ2-2; d_gene: NA; abundance: few
CDR3aa: CASSESAGWQPQHF; CDR3nt: TGTGCCAGCAGTGAATCGGCGGGGTGGCAGCCCCAGCATTTT; v_gene: TRBV6-1; j_gene: TRBJ1-5; d_gene: NA; abundance: once
CDR3aa: CASSLAQSYNEQFF; CDR3nt: TGTGCCAGCAGCTTAGCACAATCCTACAATGAGCAGTTCTTC; v_gene: TRBV7-9; j_gene: TRBJ2-1; d_gene: NA; abundance: few